Sequencing of this T cell receptor (beta chain) was carried out in a study of T cells in Graves' hyperthyroidism and ophthalmopathy. At the level of the study: The initial diagnosis was the point when peripheral blood was collected, ahead of any treatment.

Hyperthyroidism in the patients, aged 18 to 65, was newly diagnosed and under 2 months in duration. The authors took PBMCs from 10 ml fresh peripheral blood. Amplification targeted TCR beta CDR3 regions from RNA transcripts. The HTBI primer set was used in a first-round RT-PCR of the TCR CDR3. Using its own MiXCR run on the multiplex PCR reads, TCRdb lists one record per CDR3 protein. This table holds around 700,000 distinct CDR3 sequences, over 35% found once. The CDR3 has 13 amino acids. J gave up 4 bases and V 10 bases, and 4 bases lay outside the gene matches. Germline CDR1 LNHNV, CDR2 YYDKDF (reference sequence). Whole-study results and caveats: Appearing also in blood were most of the thyroid clonotypes expanded above 0.001.

For this clonotype: Its specificity is unknown.

Sequencing was performed on blood. The sequence was collected from a woman aged 40 to 50 with Graves' hyperthyroidism. This sequence joins TRBV15 and TRBJ1-1, with 12 bases aligning to TRBD1. The CDR3 loop reads CAIGTGGLTEAFF. The CDR3 bases are TGTGCCATCGGGACAGGGGGCCTCACTGAAGCTTTCTTT.